This T cell receptor (beta chain) was identified in a study of regulatory T cells in long-lasting Graves disease. General observations from the study: Whereas new patients shared 870 or so public clonotypes, persistent patients shared more, at approximately 2,500.

Sample time point: newly diagnosed GD, antithyroid drugs for less than 3 months. With RNA extracted from PBMCs as input, the TCR library was made. Library construction for TCR beta used iRepertoire HTBI primers and Arm-PCR of CDR3 regions. TCRdb re-analysed the multiplex PCR reads in MiXCR, keeping a single row per CDR3 protein. In the table there are roughly 440,000 distinct CDR3 sequences, about 15% of which are singletons. V gave up 6 bases and J gave up 8 bases, with 13 bases separating them. This CDR3 has 12 residues. This clonotype has a count of ten or more. What it binds is not known. These data are also associated with another study on T cells in Graves' hyperthyroidism and ophthalmopathy. That source adds: Criteria for exclusion of patients were uncontrolled infection, other autoimmune disease, pregnancy or lactation. TCR CDR3 regions were first amplified by RT-PCR with HTBI primers.

The chain links TRBV12-3 or TRBV12-4 to TRBJ1-2, with no clear D. This specimen was peripheral blood mononuclear cells (PBMCs), taken at new diagnosis, from a patient treated with antithyroid drugs. The receptor comes from a woman younger than 35 with Graves disease. In DNA, the CDR3 is TGTGCCAGCAGCTACGTGGTGGGCGGCTACACCTTC. Translated: CASSYVVGGYTF.